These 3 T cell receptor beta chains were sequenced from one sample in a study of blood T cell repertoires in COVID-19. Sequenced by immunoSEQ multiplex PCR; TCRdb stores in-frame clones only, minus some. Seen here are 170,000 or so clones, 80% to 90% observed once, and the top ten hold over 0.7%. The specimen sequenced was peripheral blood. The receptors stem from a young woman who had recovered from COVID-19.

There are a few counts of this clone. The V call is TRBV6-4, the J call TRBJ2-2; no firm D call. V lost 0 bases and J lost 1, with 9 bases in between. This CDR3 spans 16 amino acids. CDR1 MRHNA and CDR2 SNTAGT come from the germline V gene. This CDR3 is CASSDSASRNTGELFF. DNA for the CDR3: TGTGCCAGCAGTGACTCGGCTAGTCGGAACACCGGGGAGCTGTTTTTT.

CDR3 DNA sequence: TGTGCCAGCAGCGGAGGGGGCCTGAACTATGGCTACACCTTC. Translation gives CASSGGGLNYGYTF. The genes are TRBV5-4 and TRBJ1-2; 7 positions agree with TRBD1. The junction had 5 bases not matched to a gene; V was cut back by 4 bases and J by 2 bases. The CDR3 sequence is 14 residues long. Germline-derived CDR1 and CDR2 are SGHNT and YYREEE (reference sequence).

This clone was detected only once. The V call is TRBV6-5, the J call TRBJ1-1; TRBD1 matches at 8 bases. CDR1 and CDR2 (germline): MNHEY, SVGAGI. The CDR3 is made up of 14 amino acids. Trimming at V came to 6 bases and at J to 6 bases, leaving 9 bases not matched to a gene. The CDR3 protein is CASSPDRVVAEAFF. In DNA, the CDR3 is TGTGCCAGCAGCCCGGACAGGGTAGTGGCTGAAGCTTTCTTT.